This TCR beta chain was sequenced for a study of shared clonotypes between healthy human individuals. Trimming shortened V by 3 bases and J by 0 bases, and 12 bases separated the two germline ends. This CDR3 contains 17 residues. Germline values: CDR1 SNHLY, CDR2 FYNNEI. This clone was counted a single time. Its antigen is as yet unknown. For each subset, genomic DNA was distributed in equal portions over several immunoSEQ plates. Assay: immunoSEQ multiplex PCR; the TCRdb copy retains only in-frame clones and omits some. The sample yields roughly 2,000,000 clones, 90% to 95% seen once. In the naive CD8 group, cells lacked CD45RO and were positively selected for CCR7, so terminally differentiated effector memory CD45RA+ cells were left out. Whole-study results and caveats: Naive CD4 clonotype sharing across several donors was roughly 5%.

The origin of this receptor is a man between 18 and 35 years old in good health. Some clones in this sample may be carry-over from other donors' samples. The chain employs TRBV2 and TRBJ2-6, with D perhaps matching TRBD1 (6 bases). The source material was naive CD8+ T cells from PBMCs. DNA for the CDR3: TGTGCCAGCAGTGAGCACAGGGTCTTCTCTGGGGCCAACGTCCTGACTTTC. Amino acids: CASSEHRVFSGANVLTF.